The clone carrying this TCR beta chain was counted between two and nine times. Its antigen is currently unknown. The junction departs from germline at one end; a sequencing error may be responsible. Germline V gene sequence: CDR1 SGHNT, CDR2 YENEEA. The CDR3 loop spans 16 amino acids. These data come from a study of tumor and adjacent non-tumor tissue in lung cancer. Study-level results: TCR diversity was significantly greater in tumor than normal lung tissue. Patients with more diverse tumor TCRs had worse survival.

Three rounds of nested PCR, following a modified ARM-PCR protocol, produced the TCRbeta library. TCRdb independently ran MiXCR on the multiplex PCR reads; one entry per CDR3 protein. The sample holds under 150,000 distinct CDR3 sequences; 60% to 70% are singletons and the top ten take 15% to 20%. No cell sorting was done before RNA was extracted from the tissue. Donors were chemotherapy-naive, newly diagnosed lung cancer surgical patients in China, August–late 2014. The chain uses TRBV11-3 and TRBJ2-7; D possibly corresponds to TRBD2 (6 bases). The sample taken for sequencing was lung tumor tissue. The sequence derives from a man between 60 and 75 years old with small cell lung cancer. The CDR3 DNA follows: TGTGCTAGCAGCCCGATAATCGCGGGATGCAGCTACGAGCAGTACTTC. Residues: CASSPIIAGCSYEQYF.